The entry that follows covers one T cell receptor (beta chain) sequence. The CDR3 covers 14 residues. The germline CDR1 and CDR2 sequences are SNHLY and FYNNEI. Trimming took 5 bases from V and 3 from J, leaving 13 bases between them. This entry comes from a study of shared clonotypes between healthy human individuals. Profiled with immunoSEQ multiplex PCR; TCRdb holds only in-frame clones, not every one. The sample yields some 2,500,000 clones, around 90% seen once. This receptor was taken from a man aged 18-30 years in good health. Some clones in this sample may be carry-over from other donors' samples. The genes are TRBV2 and TRBJ1-1; tentatively, D is TRBD1 (6 bases). Sequencing was carried out using naive CD4+ T cells from PBMCs. The subset was: CD45RA+ positively selected. CDR3 sequence (DNA): TGTGCCAGCAGTATCGAAGGGGGAGACACTGAAGCTTTCTTT. Its protein is CASSIEGGDTEAFF.